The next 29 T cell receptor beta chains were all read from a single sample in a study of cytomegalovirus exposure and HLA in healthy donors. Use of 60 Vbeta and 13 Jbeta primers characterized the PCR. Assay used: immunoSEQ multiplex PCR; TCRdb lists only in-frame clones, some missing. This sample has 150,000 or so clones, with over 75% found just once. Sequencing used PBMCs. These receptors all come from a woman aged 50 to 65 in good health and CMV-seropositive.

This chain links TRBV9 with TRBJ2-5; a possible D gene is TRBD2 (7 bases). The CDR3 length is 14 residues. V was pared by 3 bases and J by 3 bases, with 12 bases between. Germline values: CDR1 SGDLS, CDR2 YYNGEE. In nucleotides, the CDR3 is TGTGCCAGCAGCGCTAGGGGGGGTGAAGAGACCCAGTACTTC. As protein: CASSARGGEETQYF. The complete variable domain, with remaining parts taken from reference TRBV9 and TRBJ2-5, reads DSGVTQTPKHLITATGQRVTLRCSPRSGDLSVYWYQQSLDQGLQFLIQYYNGEERAKGNILERFSAQQFPDLHSELNLSSLELGDSALYFCASSARGGEETQYFGPGTRLLVL.

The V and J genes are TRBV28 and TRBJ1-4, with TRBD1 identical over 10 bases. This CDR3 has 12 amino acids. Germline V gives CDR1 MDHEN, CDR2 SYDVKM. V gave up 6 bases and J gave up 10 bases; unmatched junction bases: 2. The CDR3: CASSWDRGKLFF. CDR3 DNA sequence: TGTGCCAGCAGCTGGGACAGGGGAAAACTGTTTTTT.

The CDR3, as DNA: TGTGCCAGCAGGGGGCTTTTCAACACCATATATTTT. Translation: CASRGLFNTIYF. V and J are TRBV11-2 and TRBJ1-3; possible D gene TRBD1, 5 bases. V lost 6 bases, J lost 7 bases, and 10 bases lay in between. CDR1 is SGHAT, CDR2 FQNNGV, per germline. The CDR3 has 12 residues.

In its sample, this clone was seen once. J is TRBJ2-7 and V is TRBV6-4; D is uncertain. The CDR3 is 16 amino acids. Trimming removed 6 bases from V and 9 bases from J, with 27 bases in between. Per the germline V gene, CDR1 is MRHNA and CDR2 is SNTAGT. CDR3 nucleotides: TGTGCCAGCAGACCTACCCCGGTGAAAGTCTCGAGTGTGCAGTACTTC. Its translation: CASRPTPVKVSSVQYF.

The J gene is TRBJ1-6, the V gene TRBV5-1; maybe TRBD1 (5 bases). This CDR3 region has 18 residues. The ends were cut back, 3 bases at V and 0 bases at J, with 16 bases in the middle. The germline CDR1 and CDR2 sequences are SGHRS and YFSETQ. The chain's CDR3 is CASSSGTGLYSYNSPLHF. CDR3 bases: TGCGCCAGCAGCTCGGGCACGGGACTGTACTCCTATAATTCACCCCTCCACTTT.

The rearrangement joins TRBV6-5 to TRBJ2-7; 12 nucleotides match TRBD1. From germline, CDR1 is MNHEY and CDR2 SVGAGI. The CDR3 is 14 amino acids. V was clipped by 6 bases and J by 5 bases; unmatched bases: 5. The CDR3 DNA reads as TGTGCCAGCAGGACGGGACAGGGGGCCCACGAGCAGTACTTC. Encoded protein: CASRTGQGAHEQYF.

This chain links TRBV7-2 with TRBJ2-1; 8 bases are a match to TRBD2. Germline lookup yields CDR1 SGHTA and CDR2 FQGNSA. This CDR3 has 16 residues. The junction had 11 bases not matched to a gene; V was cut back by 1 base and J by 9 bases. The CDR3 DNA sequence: TGTGCCAGCAGCTTAGGCGCGGGAGGAAGCCTCGGTGAGCAGTTCTTC. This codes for CASSLGAGGSLGEQFF.

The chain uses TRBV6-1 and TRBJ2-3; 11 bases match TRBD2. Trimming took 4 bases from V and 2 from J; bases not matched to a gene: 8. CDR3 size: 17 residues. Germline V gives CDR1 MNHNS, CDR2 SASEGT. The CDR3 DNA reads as TGTGCCAGCAGTGGAAAGTTAGCGGGAGGGTACACAGATACGCAGTATTTT. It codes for CASSGKLAGGYTDTQYF.

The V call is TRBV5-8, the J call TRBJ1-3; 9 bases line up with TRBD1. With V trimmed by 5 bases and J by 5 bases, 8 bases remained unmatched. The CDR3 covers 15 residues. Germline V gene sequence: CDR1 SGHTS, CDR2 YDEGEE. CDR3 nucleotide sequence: TGTGCCAGCAGTCCACAGGGGGCCAGTAGAAACACCATATATTTT. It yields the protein CASSPQGASRNTIYF.

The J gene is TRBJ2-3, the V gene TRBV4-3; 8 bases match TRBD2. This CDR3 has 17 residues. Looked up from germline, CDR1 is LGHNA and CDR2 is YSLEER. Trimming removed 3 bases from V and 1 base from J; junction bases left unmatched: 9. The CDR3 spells CASSHLRGGRGTDTQYF. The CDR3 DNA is TGCGCCAGCAGCCATCTCCGGGGGGGCAGAGGCACAGATACGCAGTATTTT.

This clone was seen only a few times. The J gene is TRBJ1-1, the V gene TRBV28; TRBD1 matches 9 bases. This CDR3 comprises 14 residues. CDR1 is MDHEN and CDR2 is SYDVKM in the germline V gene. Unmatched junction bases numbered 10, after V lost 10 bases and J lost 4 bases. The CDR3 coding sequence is TGTGCCACCAGGGAGACAGGGGGTGGCACTGAAGCTTTCTTT. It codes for CATRETGGGTEAFF. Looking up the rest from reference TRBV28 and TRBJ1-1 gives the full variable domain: DVKVTQSSRYLVKRTGEKVFLECVQDMDHENMFWYRQDPGLGLRLIYFSYDVKMKEKGDIPEGYSVSREKKERFSLILESASTNQTSMYLCATRETGGGTEAFFGQGTRLTVV.

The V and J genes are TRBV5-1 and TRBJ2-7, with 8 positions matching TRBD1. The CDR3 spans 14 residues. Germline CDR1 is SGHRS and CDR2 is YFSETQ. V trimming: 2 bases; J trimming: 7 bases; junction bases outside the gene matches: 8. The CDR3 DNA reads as TGCGCCAGCAGCTTCTCCGGACAGGGTGAAGAGCAGTACTTC. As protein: CASSFSGQGEEQYF.

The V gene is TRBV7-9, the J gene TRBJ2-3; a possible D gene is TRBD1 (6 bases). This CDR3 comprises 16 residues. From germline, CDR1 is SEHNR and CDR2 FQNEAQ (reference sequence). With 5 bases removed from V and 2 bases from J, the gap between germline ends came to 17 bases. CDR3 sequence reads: CASSPRDTPLTDTQYF. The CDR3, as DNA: TGTGCCAGCAGCCCCCGGGACACGCCCCTCACAGATACGCAGTATTTT.

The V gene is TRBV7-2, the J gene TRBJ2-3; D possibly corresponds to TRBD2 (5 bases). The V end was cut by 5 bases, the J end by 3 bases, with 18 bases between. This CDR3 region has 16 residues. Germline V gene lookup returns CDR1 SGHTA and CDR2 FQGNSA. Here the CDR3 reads CASSPERGSGTDTQYF. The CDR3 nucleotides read TGTGCCAGCAGCCCAGAGAGAGGGAGTGGAACAGATACGCAGTATTTT.

The CDR3 reads CASTRDRGQETQYF. As DNA, the CDR3 is TGTGCCAGCACGCGGGACAGGGGTCAAGAGACCCAGTACTTC. The chain recombines TRBV6-1 with TRBJ2-5; TRBD1 agrees at 10 bases. Germline loops: CDR1 MNHNS, CDR2 SASEGT. Losses at the gene ends were 7 bases for V and 2 bases for J; bases not matched to a gene: 4. This CDR3 is 14 amino acids long.

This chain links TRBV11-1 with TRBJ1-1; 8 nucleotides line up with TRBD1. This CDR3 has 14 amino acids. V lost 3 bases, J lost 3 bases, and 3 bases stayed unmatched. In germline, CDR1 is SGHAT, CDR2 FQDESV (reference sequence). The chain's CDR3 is CASSFDRGYTEAFF. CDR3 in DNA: TGTGCCAGCAGCTTCGACAGGGGATACACTGAAGCTTTCTTT.

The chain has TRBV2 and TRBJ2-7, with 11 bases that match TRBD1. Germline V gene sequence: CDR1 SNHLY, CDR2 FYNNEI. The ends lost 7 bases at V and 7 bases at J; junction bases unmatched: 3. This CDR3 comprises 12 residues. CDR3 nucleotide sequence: TGTGCCAGCAACCGGGACAGGGGGGAGCAGTACTTC. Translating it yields CASNRDRGEQYF. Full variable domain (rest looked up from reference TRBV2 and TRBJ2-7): EPEVTQTPSHQVTQMGQEVILRCVPISNHLYFYWYRQILGQKVEFLVSFYNNEISEKSEIFDDQFSVERPDGSNFTLKIRSTKLEDSAMYFCASNRDRGEQYFGPGTRLTVT.

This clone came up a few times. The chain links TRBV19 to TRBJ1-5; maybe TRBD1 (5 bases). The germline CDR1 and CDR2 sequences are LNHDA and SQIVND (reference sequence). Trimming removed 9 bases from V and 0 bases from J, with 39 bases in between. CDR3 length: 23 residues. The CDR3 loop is CASLPVGAGHLLIPPYSNQPQHF. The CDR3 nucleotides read TGTGCCAGCCTCCCTGTCGGCGCAGGGCATTTGCTAATTCCCCCTTATAGCAATCAGCCCCAGCATTTT.

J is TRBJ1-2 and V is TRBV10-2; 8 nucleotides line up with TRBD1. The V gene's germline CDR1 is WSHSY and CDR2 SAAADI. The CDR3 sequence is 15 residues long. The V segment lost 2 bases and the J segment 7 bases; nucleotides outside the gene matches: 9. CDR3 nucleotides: TGCGCCAGCAGTGAGGTAACGACAGGGGTTGGTGGCTACACCTTC. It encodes CASSEVTTGVGGYTF.

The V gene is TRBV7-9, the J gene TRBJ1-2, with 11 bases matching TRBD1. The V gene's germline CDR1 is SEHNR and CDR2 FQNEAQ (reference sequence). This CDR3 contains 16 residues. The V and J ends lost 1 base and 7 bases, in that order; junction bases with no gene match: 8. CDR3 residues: CASSLVGGQGAFGYTF. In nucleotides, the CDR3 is TGTGCCAGCAGCTTAGTTGGTGGACAGGGGGCATTTGGCTACACCTTC.

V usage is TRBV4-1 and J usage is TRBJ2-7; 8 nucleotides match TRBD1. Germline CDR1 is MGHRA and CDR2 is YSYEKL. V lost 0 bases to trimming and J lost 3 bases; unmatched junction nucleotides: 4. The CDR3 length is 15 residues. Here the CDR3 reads CASSQDPGGVYEQYF. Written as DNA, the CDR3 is TGCGCCAGCAGCCAAGACCCAGGGGGCGTCTACGAGCAGTACTTC.

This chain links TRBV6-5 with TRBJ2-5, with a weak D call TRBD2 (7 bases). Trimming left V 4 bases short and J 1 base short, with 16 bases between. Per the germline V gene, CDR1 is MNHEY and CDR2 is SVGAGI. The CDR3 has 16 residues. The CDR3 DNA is TGTGCCAGCAGTTGGCTGGGGGGGACACTCCAAGAGACCCAGTACTTC. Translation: CASSWLGGTLQETQYF.

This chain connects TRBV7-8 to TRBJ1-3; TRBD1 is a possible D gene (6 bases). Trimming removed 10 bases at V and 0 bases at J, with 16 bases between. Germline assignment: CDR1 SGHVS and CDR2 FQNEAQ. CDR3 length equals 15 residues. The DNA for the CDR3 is TGTGCCACCTCCCGGGACACCTACTCTGGAAACACCATATATTTT. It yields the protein CATSRDTYSGNTIYF.

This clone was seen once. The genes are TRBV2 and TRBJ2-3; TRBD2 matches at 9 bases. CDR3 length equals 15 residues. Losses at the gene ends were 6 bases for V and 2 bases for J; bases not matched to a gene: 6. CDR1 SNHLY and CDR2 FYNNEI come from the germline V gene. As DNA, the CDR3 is TGTGCCAGCAGCCCCGGACTAGCGTACACAGATACGCAGTATTTT. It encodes CASSPGLAYTDTQYF.

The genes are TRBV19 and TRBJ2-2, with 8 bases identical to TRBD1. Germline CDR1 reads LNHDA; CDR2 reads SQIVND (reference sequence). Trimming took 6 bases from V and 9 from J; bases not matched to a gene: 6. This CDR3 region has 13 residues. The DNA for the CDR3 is TGTGCCAGTAGAAAAACAGGGGGGAGGGAGCTGTTTTTT. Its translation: CASRKTGGRELFF.

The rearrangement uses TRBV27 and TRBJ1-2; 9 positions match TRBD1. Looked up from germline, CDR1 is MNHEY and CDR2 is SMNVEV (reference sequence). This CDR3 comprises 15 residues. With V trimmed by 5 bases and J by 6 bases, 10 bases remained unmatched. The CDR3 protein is CASSLDDRGRDGYTF. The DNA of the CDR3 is TGTGCCAGCAGTCTAGACGACAGGGGGAGAGATGGCTACACCTTC.

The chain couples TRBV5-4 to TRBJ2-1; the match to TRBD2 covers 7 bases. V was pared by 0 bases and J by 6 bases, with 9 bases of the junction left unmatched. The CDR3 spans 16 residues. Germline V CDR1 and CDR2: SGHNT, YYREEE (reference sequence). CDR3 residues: CASSLGTAGAPNEQFF. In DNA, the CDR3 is TGTGCCAGCAGCTTGGGAACGGCGGGAGCCCCCAATGAGCAGTTCTTC.

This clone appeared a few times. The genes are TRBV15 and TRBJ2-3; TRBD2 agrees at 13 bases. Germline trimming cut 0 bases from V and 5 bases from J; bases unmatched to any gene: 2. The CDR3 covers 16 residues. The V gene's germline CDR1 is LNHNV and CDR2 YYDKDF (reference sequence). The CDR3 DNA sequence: TGTGCCACCAGCAGAGAACTAGCGGGGGGGCTAGATACGCAGTATTTT. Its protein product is CATSRELAGGLDTQYF.

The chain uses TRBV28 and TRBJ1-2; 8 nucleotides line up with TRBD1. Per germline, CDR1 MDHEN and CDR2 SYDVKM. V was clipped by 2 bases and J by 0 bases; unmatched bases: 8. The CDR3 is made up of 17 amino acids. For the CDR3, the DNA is TGTGCCAGCAGTTTAGACCCGGCAGGGGGCACTAACTATGGCTACACCTTC. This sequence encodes CASSLDPAGGTNYGYTF.